This TCR beta chain was sequenced during a study of blood T cell repertoires in COVID-19. About the study: Italy, Spain and the United States were the sources of the convalescent and acute COVID-19 samples. Sources were T cells, B-cell-depleted T cells, or PBMCs; the material itself was cDNA or gDNA.

CDR1 is MNHEY, CDR2 SVGAGI, per germline. This CDR3 spans 12 amino acids. Trimming took off 8 bases at V and 5 bases at J, with 12 bases between the two ends. In the authors' workflow: Researchers report that nucleated cell counts were estimated from reference gene primer amplification. Profiled with immunoSEQ multiplex PCR; TCRdb holds only in-frame clones, not every one. V, J and clone size were drawn from that table, and D and trimming were deduced from the DNA. The sample lists over 120,000 clones; 80% to 85% were seen once. The clonotype comes from a woman aged 60 to 75 with acute or convalescent COVID-19. The material sequenced was peripheral blood. This chain uses TRBV6-5 with TRBJ1-2; possibly TRBD1 for D (6 bases). The CDR3 reads CASSSGEYGYTF. CDR3 sequence (DNA): TGTGCCAGCTCATCAGGGGAATATGGCTACACCTTC.